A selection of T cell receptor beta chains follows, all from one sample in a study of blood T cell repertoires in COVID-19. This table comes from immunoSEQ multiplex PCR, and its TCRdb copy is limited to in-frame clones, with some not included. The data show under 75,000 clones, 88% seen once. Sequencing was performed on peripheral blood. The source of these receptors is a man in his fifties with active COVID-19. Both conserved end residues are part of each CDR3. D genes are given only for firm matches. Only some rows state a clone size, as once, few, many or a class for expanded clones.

CASSPPGQKRPEQYF TGTGCCAGTAGTCCTCCGGGACAGAAAAGGCCCGAGCAGTACTTC TRBD1 TRBJ2-7 TRBV19 .
CASSAAGQGMKQYF TGTGCCAGTAGTGCCGCGGGACAGGGTATGAAGCAGTACTTC TRBD1 TRBJ2-7 TRBV19 once
CASSLGQGAGVFF TGTGCCAGCAGCTTGGGACAGGGGGCAGGGGTTTTCTTT TRBD1 TRBJ1-1 TRBV11-1 .
CASAWDRVGEKLFF TGTGCCAGCGCCTGGGACAGGGTGGGGGAAAAACTGTTTTTT TRBD1 TRBJ1-4 TRBV7-2 once
CAIRGQSSNQPQHF TGTGCCATCAGAGGACAGTCTAGCAATCAGCCCCAGCATTTT . TRBJ1-5 TRBV10-3 .
CASRLSGGARDTQYF TGTGCCAGCAGACTTAGCGGGGGGGCTCGAGATACGCAGTATTTT TRBD2 TRBJ2-3 TRBV14 .
CASSSNSGNTIYF TGTGCCAGCAGCTCTAACTCTGGAAACACCATATATTTT . TRBJ1-3 TRBV9 few
CAIRRAGNNGYTF TGTGCCATTCGTAGGGCGGGGAATAATGGCTACACCTTC . TRBJ1-2 TRBV14 .
CASSLGRALREQYF TGTGCCAGCAGCTTAGGGAGAGCTCTACGCGAGCAGTACTTC . TRBJ2-7 TRBV11-2 .
CASSPLEGWYGYTF TGTGCCAGTAGTCCATTGGAGGGGTGGTATGGCTACACCTTC . TRBJ1-2 TRBV19 once
CASSSPGTSGVLGELFF TGTGCCAGCAGTTCCCCCGGGACTAGCGGGGTTCTCGGGGAGCTGTTTTTT TRBD2 TRBJ2-2 TRBV13 .
CASSDWLAGGTSSYNEQFF TGTGCCAGCAGTGATTGGCTAGCGGGGGGGACGAGCTCCTACAATGAGCAGTTCTTC TRBD2 TRBJ2-1 TRBV2 .
CSVQTGTGNTGELFF TGCAGCGTTCAAACCGGGACAGGGAACACCGGGGAGCTGTTTTTT TRBD1 TRBJ2-2 TRBV29-1 .
CASSIMSTGIIDEQFF TGTGCCAGTAGTATAATGTCAACAGGGATTATAGATGAGCAGTTCTTC . TRBJ2-1 TRBV19 once
CASIQTGGIFVAGELFF TGTGCCAGTATCCAGACAGGGGGGATATTTGTAGCCGGGGAGCTGTTTTTT TRBD1 TRBJ2-2 TRBV19 .
CASSEDPGRTDQPQHF TGTGCCAGCAGTGAAGATCCAGGCCGCACAGATCAGCCCCAGCATTTT . TRBJ1-5 TRBV6-1 .
CASSRDRYEQYF TGTGCCAGCAGTAGGGACAGATACGAGCAGTACTTC TRBD1 TRBJ2-7 TRBV2 .
CASSKIGGGPTDTQYF TGCGCCAGCAGCAAAATAGGGGGCGGACCCACAGATACGCAGTATTTT TRBD1 TRBJ2-3 TRBV5-1 .
CASSPGQAPLYGYTF TGTGCCAGCAGTCCTGGACAGGCCCCTTTATATGGCTACACCTTC TRBD1 TRBJ1-2 TRBV6-6 .
CASSQRTAAKNIQYF TGTGCCAGCAGCCAGAGGACAGCAGCCAAAAACATTCAGTACTTC . TRBJ2-4 TRBV3-1/TRBV3-2 .
CASSQFIKRQGYTF TGCGCCAGCAGCCAATTCATTAAGAGGCAGGGCTACACCTTC . TRBJ1-2 TRBV4-1 .
CASSSGGWGGEKLFF TGTGCCAGCAGTTCCGGCGGCTGGGGGGGTGAAAAACTGTTTTTT . TRBJ1-4 TRBV28 .
CASSTRGYNEQFF TGTGCCAGTAGTACCCGGGGTTACAATGAGCAGTTCTTC . TRBJ2-1 TRBV19 .
CASASRGPGSPLHF TGTGCCAGCGCCTCCAGGGGGCCGGGTTCACCCCTCCACTTT TRBD1 TRBJ1-6 TRBV6-5 .
CAIRDTGNNYGYTF TGTGCCATCAGGGACACAGGGAATAACTATGGCTACACCTTC . TRBJ1-2 TRBV10-3 once
CASSQSSSGVYGYTF TGTGCCAGCAGCCAAAGTTCATCGGGGGTCTATGGCTACACCTTC . TRBJ1-2 TRBV3-1/TRBV3-2 .
CASSQGTGVSRADTQYF TGTGCCAGCAGCCAAGGGACAGGGGTCTCTCGGGCAGATACGCAGTATTTT TRBD1 TRBJ2-3 TRBV3-1/TRBV3-2 .
CASSPGQGASVETQYF TGTGCCAGCAGCCCTGGACAGGGGGCTTCGGTGGAGACCCAGTACTTC TRBD1 TRBJ2-5 TRBV5-5 .
CASTPRGGDGYTF TGTGCCAGCACCCCGAGAGGAGGGGATGGCTACACCTTC . TRBJ1-2 TRBV11-2 .
CASSPRTGLGELFF TGTGCCAGCAGCCCACGGACAGGTCTTGGGGAGCTGTTTTTT TRBD1 TRBJ2-2 TRBV3-1/TRBV3-2 .
CASSLGSGTGELFF TGTGCCAGCAGCTTGGGAAGCGGCACCGGGGAGCTGTTTTTT . TRBJ2-2 TRBV5-8 once
CASSPSPTGPQHF TGTGCCAGCAGCCCGAGTCCAACAGGACCCCAGCATTTT . TRBJ1-5 TRBV7-9 once
CASSLAGTLETQYF TGTGCCAGCAGCTTGGCCGGGACACTGGAGACCCAGTACTTC . TRBJ2-5 TRBV5-4 few
CASSSAVEGYTF TGTGCCAGCAGCTCCGCGGTCGAAGGCTACACCTTC . TRBJ1-2 TRBV6-6 .
CASSLKALPRQGGDEQYF TGCGCCAGCAGCTTGAAGGCGCTCCCGAGACAGGGGGGAGACGAGCAGTACTTC TRBD1 TRBJ2-7 TRBV5-1 .
CAIRGTTLEAFF TGTGCCATCAGGGGGACAACCCTCGAAGCTTTCTTT . TRBJ1-1 TRBV10-3 .
CASSGRGLGTADTQYF TGTGCCAGCAGCGGCCGGGGACTAGGGACGGCAGATACGCAGTATTTT TRBD2 TRBJ2-3 TRBV7-2 .
CASSQGQGNNEQFF TGTGCCAGCAGCCAAGGACAGGGGAACAATGAGCAGTTCTTC TRBD1 TRBJ2-1 TRBV3-1/TRBV3-2 .
CASSRQSNTEAFF TGTGCCAGCAGCAGACAATCGAACACTGAAGCTTTCTTT . TRBJ1-1 TRBV6-6 .
CASSGTGYEQYF TGTGCCAGCAGTGGAACAGGGTACGAGCAGTACTTC . TRBJ2-7 TRBV12-3/TRBV12-4 .
CASSVLAADTQYF TGTGCCAGCAGCGTACTAGCGGCGGATACGCAGTATTTT TRBD2 TRBJ2-3 TRBV9 .
CASSFGGTAMNTEAFF TGCGCCAGTTCTTTCGGCGGGACAGCTATGAACACTGAAGCTTTCTTT TRBD1 TRBJ1-1 TRBV5-1 few
CASSQAPLNIQYF TGTGCCAGCAGTCAAGCCCCCCTAAACATTCAGTACTTC . TRBJ2-4 TRBV3-1/TRBV3-2 .
CASSQLRGSGNTIYF TGTGCCAGCAGCCAGCTCAGGGGGAGTGGAAACACCATATATTTT TRBD1 TRBJ1-3 TRBV7-9 .
CSVDGGDQPQHF TGCAGCGTAGACGGGGGGGACCAGCCCCAGCATTTT . TRBJ1-5 TRBV29-1 .
CASSFPSVGASGGRETQYF TGTGCCAGCAGCTTCCCGTCGGTCGGGGCTAGCGGGGGGCGAGAGACCCAGTACTTC TRBD2 TRBJ2-5 TRBV7-9 .
CASSLPAGGSYTF TGTGCCAGCAGCTTGCCGGCAGGAGGTAGCTACACCTTC . TRBJ1-2 TRBV7-9 once
CSAGGANGNTEAFF TGCAGCGCAGGAGGGGCCAACGGGAACACTGAAGCTTTCTTT . TRBJ1-1 TRBV29-1 .
CASSLTGIIVGNEKLFF TGTGCCAGCTCACTTACAGGGATTATTGTTGGTAATGAAAAACTGTTTTTT . TRBJ1-4 TRBV18 .
CASSFGTATEAFF TGTGCCAGCAGCTTCGGGACAGCCACTGAAGCTTTCTTT TRBD1 TRBJ1-1 TRBV7-9 few
CASRFQYEQYF TGTGCAAGTCGCTTTCAATACGAGCAGTACTTC . TRBJ2-7 TRBV12-2 .
CASSPRDRGPHKPQHF TGTGCCAGCAGTCCACGGGACAGGGGACCGCATAAGCCCCAGCATTTT TRBD1 TRBJ1-5 TRBV27 .
CASSKGQYEQYF TGTGCCAGCAGTAAGGGACAGTACGAGCAGTACTTC TRBD1 TRBJ2-7 TRBV12-3/TRBV12-4 .
CASSQERRGTQYF TGCGCCAGCAGCCAAGAAAGAAGGGGGACCCAGTACTTC . TRBJ2-5 TRBV4-3 .
CASSFDGTGQETQYF TGCGCCAGCAGCTTTGACGGTACGGGGCAAGAGACCCAGTACTTC . TRBJ2-5 TRBV5-1 few
CASRPMGGAHTEAFF TGTGCCAGCAGGCCCATGGGTGGGGCCCACACTGAAGCTTTCTTT . TRBJ1-1 TRBV7-9 .
CASSQVLLGSSYNSPLHF TGTGCCAGCAGCCAAGTCCTCCTGGGGAGCTCCTATAATTCACCCCTCCACTTT . TRBJ1-6 TRBV3-1/TRBV3-2 .
CASSLQGSGYEQYF TGTGCCAGCAGCCTTCAGGGTTCGGGTTACGAGCAGTACTTC . TRBJ2-7 TRBV4-2 .
CASSARQGSSLYEQYF TGTGCCAGCAGCGCCCGACAGGGGAGCTCTTTATACGAGCAGTACTTC TRBD1 TRBJ2-7 TRBV5-5 .